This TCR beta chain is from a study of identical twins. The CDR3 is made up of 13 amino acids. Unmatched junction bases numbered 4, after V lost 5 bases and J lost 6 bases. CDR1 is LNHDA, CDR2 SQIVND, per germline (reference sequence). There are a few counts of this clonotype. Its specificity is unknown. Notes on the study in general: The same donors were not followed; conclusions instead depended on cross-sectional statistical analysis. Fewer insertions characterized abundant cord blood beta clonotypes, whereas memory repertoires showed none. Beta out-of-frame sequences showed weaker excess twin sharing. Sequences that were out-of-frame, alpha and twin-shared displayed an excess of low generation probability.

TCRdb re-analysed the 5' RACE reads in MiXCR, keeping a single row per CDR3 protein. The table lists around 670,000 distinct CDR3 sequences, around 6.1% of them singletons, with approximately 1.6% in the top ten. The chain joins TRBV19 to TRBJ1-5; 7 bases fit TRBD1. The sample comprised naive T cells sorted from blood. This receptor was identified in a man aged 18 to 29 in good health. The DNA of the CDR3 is TGTGCCAGTAGTCCCGGGACAGCTCAGCCCCAGCATTTT. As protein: CASSPGTAQPQHF.